This passage covers 3 T cell receptor beta chains from one sample sequenced in a study of shared clonotypes between healthy human individuals. CD45RO-negative cells were positively selected for CCR7, leaving out terminally differentiated effector memory CD45RA+ cells. TCRdb's copy holds only in-frame clones and misses some; the assay was immunoSEQ multiplex PCR. Of roughly 590,000 clones listed, around 95% are singletons. The sample comprised naive CD8+ T cells sorted from blood. Receptors were obtained from a young woman in good health.

The chain recombines TRBV6-6 with TRBJ2-1; 10 bases are a match to TRBD1. With 7 bases clipped from V and 7 bases from J, the junction kept 10 bases outside the gene matches. The CDR3 runs to 15 residues. The germline V gene has CDR1 MNHNY and CDR2 SVGAGI (reference sequence). The CDR3 protein is CASIPGQGVKNEQFF. The CDR3 bases are TGTGCCAGCATCCCCGGACAGGGGGTTAAGAATGAGCAGTTCTTC.

The CDR3 reads CASSGERAGKGLGQYF. As DNA, the CDR3 is TGTGCCAGCAGCGGGGAGCGGGCAGGGAAGGGCCTCGGGCAGTACTTC. The chain is built from TRBV5-6 and TRBJ2-7, with D perhaps matching TRBD2 (6 bases). The V gene lost 4 bases and the J gene lost 9 bases, with 26 bases spanning the gap. Germline CDR1 reads SGHDT; CDR2 reads YYEEEE. The CDR3 length is 16 residues.

This CDR3 reads CASSAILGEGAGTDTQYF. CDR3 nucleotide sequence: TGTGCCAGCAGTGCGATACTGGGGGAGGGGGCAGGAACAGATACGCAGTATTTT. The genes are TRBV6-1 and TRBJ2-3, with D perhaps TRBD1 or TRBD2 (7 bases each). The V gene's germline CDR1 is MNHNS and CDR2 SASEGT. Trimming took off 4 bases at V and 3 bases at J, with 23 bases between the two ends. CDR3 length: 18 residues.